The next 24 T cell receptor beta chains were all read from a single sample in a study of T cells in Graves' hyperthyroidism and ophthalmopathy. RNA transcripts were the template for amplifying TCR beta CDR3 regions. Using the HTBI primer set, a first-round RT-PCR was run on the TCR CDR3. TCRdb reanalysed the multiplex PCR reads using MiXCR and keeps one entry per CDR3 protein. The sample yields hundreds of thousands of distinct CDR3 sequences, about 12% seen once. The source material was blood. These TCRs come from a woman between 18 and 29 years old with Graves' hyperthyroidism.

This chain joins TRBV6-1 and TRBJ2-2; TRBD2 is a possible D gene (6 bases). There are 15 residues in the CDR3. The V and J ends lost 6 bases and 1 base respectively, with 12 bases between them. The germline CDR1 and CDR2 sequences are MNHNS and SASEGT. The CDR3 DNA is TGTGCCAGCAGAGCGATGGGGGGGAACACCGGGGAGCTGTTTTTT. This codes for CASRAMGGNTGELFF.

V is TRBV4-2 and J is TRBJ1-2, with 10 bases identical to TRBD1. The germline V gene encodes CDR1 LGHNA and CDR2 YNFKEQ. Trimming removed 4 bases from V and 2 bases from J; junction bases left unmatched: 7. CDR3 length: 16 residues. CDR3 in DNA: TGTGCCAGCAGCCCACAAGGGGGACAGGGGAACTATGGCTACACCTTC. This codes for CASSPQGGQGNYGYTF.

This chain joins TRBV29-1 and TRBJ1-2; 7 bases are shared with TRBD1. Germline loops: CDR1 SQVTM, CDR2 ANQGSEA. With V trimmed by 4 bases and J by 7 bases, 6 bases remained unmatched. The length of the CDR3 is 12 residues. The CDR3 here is CSVVGQTPGYTF. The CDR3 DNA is TGCAGCGTTGTGGGACAGACTCCTGGCTACACCTTC. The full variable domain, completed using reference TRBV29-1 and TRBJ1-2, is SAVISQKPSRDICQRGTSLTIQCQVDSQVTMMFWYRQQPGQSLTLIATANQGSEATYESGFVIDKFPISRPNLTFSTLTVSNMSPEDSSIYLCSVVGQTPGYTFGSGTRLTVV.

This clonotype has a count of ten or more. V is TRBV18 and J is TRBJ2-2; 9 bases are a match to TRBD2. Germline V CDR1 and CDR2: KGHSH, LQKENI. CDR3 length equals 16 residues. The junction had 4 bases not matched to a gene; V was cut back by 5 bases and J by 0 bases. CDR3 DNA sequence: TGTGCCAGCTCAGTAGCGGGAGTTTCGAACACCGGGGAGCTGTTTTTT. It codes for CASSVAGVSNTGELFF.

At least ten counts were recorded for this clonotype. CDR3 amino acids: CASSLGPGRSYEQYF. CDR3 nucleotide sequence: TGTGCCAGCAGCTTAGGTCCCGGGCGGTCCTACGAGCAGTACTTC. The chain employs TRBV11-1 and TRBJ2-7; D gene uncertain. CDR1 and CDR2 (germline): SGHAT, FQDESV (reference sequence). Trimming stripped 1 base from V and 1 base from J, with 11 bases between. The CDR3 covers 15 residues.

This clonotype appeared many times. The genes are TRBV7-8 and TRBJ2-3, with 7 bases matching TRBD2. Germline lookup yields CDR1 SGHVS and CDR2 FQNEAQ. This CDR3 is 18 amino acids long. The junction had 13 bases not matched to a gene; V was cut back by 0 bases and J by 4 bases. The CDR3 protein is CASSLARWSGKRADTQYF. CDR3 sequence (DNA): TGTGCCAGCAGCTTAGCGCGCTGGAGCGGGAAGAGGGCAGATACGCAGTATTTT.

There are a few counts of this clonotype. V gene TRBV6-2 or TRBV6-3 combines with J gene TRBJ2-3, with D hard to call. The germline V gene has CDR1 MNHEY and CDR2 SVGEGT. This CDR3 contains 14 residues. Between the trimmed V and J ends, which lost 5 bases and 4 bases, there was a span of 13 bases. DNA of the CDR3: TGTGCCAGCAGTAATACCCATGGGCCAGATACGCAGTATTTT. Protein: CASSNTHGPDTQYF.

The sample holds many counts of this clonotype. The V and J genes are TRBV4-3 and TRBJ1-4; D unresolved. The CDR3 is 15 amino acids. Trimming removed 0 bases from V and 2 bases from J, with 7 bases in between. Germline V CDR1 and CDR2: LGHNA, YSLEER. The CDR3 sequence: CASSQDPSTNEKLFF. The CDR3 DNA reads TGCGCCAGCAGCCAAGACCCCTCGACTAATGAAAAACTGTTTTTT.

The CDR3 is CASIPRDRENTGELFF. The CDR3 DNA sequence: TGTGCCAGTATCCCTCGGGACAGGGAGAACACCGGGGAGCTGTTTTTT. V is TRBV19 and J is TRBJ2-2; 9 nucleotides line up with TRBD1. The germline V gene encodes CDR1 LNHDA and CDR2 SQIVND (reference sequence). This CDR3 comprises 16 residues. With V trimmed by 7 bases and J by 1 base, 7 bases remained unmatched.

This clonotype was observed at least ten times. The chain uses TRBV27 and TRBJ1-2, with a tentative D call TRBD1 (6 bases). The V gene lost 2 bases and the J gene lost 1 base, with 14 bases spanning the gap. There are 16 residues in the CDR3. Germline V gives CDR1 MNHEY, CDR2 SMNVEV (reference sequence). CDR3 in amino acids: CASSLRGKGNNYGYTF. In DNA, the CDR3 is TGTGCCAGCAGTTTAAGGGGGAAAGGGAATAACTATGGCTACACCTTC.

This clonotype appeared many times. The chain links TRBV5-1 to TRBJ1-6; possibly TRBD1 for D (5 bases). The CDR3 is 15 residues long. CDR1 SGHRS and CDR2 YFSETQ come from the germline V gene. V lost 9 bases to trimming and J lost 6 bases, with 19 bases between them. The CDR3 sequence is CATSEGSSTNSPLHF. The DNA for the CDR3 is TGCGCCACCTCGGAGGGGTCCTCTACTAATTCACCCCTCCACTTT.

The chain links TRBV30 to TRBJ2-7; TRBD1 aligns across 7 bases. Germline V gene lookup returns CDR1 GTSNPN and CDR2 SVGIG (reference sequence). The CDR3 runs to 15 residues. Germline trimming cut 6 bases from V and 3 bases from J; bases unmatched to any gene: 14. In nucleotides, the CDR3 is TGTGCCTGCAAACATACAGACAGGGCCCACTACGAGCAGTACTTC. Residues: CACKHTDRAHYEQYF.

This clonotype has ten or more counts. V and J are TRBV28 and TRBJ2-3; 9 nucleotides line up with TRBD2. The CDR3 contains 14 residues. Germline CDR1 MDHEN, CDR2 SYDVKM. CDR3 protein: CPPSGRSHTDTQYF. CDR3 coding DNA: TGTCCCCCCAGCGGGAGGTCGCACACAGATACGCAGTATTTT.

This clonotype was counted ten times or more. The CDR3 DNA sequence: TGTGCCAGCAGCCAACGCCCTAGCGGGAGAACCCATGAGCAGTTCTTC. Translating it yields CASSQRPSGRTHEQFF. The chain uses TRBV6-2 or TRBV6-3 and TRBJ2-1; 10 bases fit TRBD2. The germline V gene encodes CDR1 MNHEY and CDR2 SVGEGT. The junction had 13 bases not matched to a gene; V was cut back by 6 bases and J by 8 bases. The CDR3 consists of 16 residues.

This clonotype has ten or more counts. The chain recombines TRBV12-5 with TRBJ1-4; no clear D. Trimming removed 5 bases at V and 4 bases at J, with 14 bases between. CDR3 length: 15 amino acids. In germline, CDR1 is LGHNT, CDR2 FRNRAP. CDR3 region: CASGATSSNNEKLFF. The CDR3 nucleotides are TGTGCTAGTGGTGCCACCTCAAGTAATAATGAAAAACTGTTTTTT.

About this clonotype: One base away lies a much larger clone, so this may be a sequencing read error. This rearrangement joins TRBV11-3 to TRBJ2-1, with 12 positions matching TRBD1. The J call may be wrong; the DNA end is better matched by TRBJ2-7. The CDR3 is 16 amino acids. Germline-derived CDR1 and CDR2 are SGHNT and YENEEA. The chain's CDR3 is CASSTYWGQGANEQYF. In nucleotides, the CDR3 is TGTGCCAGCAGTACCTATTGGGGACAGGGGGCAAATGAGCAGTACTTC.

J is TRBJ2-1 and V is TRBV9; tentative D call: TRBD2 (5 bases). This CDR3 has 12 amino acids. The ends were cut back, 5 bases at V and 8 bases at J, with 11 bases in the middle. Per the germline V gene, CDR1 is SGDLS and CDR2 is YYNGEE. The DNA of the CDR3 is TGTGCCAGCAGGGGTAGCGTCGATGAGCAGTTCTTC. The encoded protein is CASRGSVDEQFF.

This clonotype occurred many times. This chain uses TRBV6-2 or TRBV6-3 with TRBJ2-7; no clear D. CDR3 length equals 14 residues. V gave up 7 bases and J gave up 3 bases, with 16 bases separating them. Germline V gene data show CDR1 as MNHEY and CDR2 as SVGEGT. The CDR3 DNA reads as TGTGCCAGCACCCGATCGGGCTTGGACTACGAGCAGTACTTC. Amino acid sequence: CASTRSGLDYEQYF.

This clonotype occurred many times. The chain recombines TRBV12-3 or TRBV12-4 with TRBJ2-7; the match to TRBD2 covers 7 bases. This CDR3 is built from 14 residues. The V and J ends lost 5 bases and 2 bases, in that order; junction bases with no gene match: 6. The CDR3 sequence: CASSLGGLPYEQYF. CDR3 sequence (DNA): TGTGCCAGCAGTCTCGGGGGGTTACCCTACGAGCAGTACTTC.

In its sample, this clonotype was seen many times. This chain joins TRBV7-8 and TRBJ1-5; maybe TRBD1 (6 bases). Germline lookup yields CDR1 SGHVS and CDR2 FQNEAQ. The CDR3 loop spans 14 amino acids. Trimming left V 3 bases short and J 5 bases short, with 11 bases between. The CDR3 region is CASSLWGAYQPQHF. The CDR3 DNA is TGTGCCAGCAGCTTGTGGGGGGCGTATCAGCCCCAGCATTTT.

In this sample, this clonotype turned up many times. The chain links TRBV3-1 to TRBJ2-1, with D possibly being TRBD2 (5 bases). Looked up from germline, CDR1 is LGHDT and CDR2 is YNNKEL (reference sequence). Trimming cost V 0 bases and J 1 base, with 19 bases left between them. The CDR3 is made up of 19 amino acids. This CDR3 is CASSQELPSADVSYNEQFF. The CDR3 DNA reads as TGTGCCAGCAGCCAAGAGCTCCCCTCAGCGGATGTGTCCTACAATGAGCAGTTCTTC.

The DNA of the CDR3 is TGTGCCAGCAGCATGGGGGGGACCAGGGTGAACACTGAAGCTTTCTTT. Encoded protein: CASSMGGTRVNTEAFF. The V and J genes are TRBV6-1 and TRBJ1-1; D is possibly TRBD1 (5 bases). Trimming shortened V by 6 bases and J by 0 bases, and 17 bases separated the two germline ends. In germline, CDR1 is MNHNS, CDR2 SASEGT. The CDR3 is 16 amino acids.

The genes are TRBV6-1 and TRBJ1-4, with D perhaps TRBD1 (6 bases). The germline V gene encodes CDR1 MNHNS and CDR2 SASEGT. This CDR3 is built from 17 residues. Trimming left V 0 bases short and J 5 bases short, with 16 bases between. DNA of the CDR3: TGTGCCAGCAGTGAAGCGTATGTGGGGGCCTCGAATGAAAAACTGTTTTTT. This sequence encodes CASSEAYVGASNEKLFF.

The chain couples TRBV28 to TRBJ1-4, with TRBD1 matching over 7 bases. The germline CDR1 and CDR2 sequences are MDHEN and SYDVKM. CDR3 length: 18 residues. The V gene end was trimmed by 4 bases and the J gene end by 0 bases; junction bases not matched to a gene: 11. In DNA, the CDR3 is TGTGCCAGCAGTTACCTCCCAGGGGGAATTGCAACTAATGAAAAACTGTTTTTT. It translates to CASSYLPGGIATNEKLFF.